One sample yielded the 15 T cell receptor beta chains listed below, sequenced in a study of T cells in Graves' hyperthyroidism and ophthalmopathy. TCR beta CDR3 region amplification was performed from RNA transcripts. When the TCR CDR3 underwent first-round RT-PCR, the HTBI primer set was used. TCRdb re-called the multiplex PCR reads with MiXCR, one entry per CDR3 protein. The sample includes nearly 600,000 distinct CDR3 sequences, 13% to 15% of them seen just once. Sequenced sample: blood. The receptor set was obtained from a woman between 18 and 30 years old with Graves' ophthalmopathy.

The rearrangement links TRBV3-1 to TRBJ2-5, with 12 bases that match TRBD2. With 1 base clipped from V and 4 bases from J, the junction kept 10 bases outside the gene matches. The germline gives CDR1 LGHDT, CDR2 YNNKEL (reference sequence). This CDR3 is built from 18 residues. The CDR3 sequence is CASSQVLRLAGVGETQYF. CDR3 sequence (DNA): TGTGCCAGCAGCCAAGTTTTAAGACTAGCGGGAGTTGGAGAGACCCAGTACTTC.

This clonotype was observed a handful of times. This rearrangement joins TRBV2 to TRBJ2-3; D is perhaps TRBD2 (7 bases). The CDR3 extends over 17 amino acids. Per germline, CDR1 SNHLY and CDR2 FYNNEI. The V and J ends lost 3 bases and 0 bases respectively, with 16 bases between them. The CDR3 spells CASSEDRAGQSTDTQYF. CDR3 DNA sequence: TGTGCCAGCAGTGAGGATCGAGCGGGACAAAGCACAGATACGCAGTATTTT.

This clonotype was detected many times. The V call is TRBV27, the J call TRBJ1-6; D not certain. The V end was cut by 3 bases, the J end by 9 bases, with 6 bases between. CDR1 MNHEY and CDR2 SMNVEV come from the germline V gene (reference sequence). CDR3 length equals 12 residues. The CDR3 bases are TGTGCCAGCAGTTTTGAGGGTTCACCCCTCCACTTT. It is translated as CASSFEGSPLHF.

At least ten counts were recorded for this clonotype. The gene calls are TRBV7-2 and TRBJ2-3, with 9 nucleotides matching TRBD1. Germline V gives CDR1 SGHTA, CDR2 FQGNSA. V dropped 5 bases and J dropped 2; count of bases not matched to a gene: 5. The length of the CDR3 is 15 residues. The CDR3 spells CASSRGQGTTDTQYF. The DNA for the CDR3 is TGTGCCAGCAGCCGCGGACAGGGGACCACAGATACGCAGTATTTT.

The chain is built from TRBV12-3 or TRBV12-4 and TRBJ2-2, with D hard to call. Between the trimmed V and J ends, which lost 3 bases and 0 bases, there was a span of 14 bases. The CDR3 has 17 amino acids. In DNA form, the CDR3 reads TGTGCCAGCAGTTTGTGGACGGCGGCGACGAACACCGGGGAGCTGTTTTTT. It encodes CASSLWTAATNTGELFF.

The chain combines TRBV5-1 with TRBJ1-3, with D unclear. V dropped 3 bases and J dropped 3 bases, with 19 bases sitting between them. CDR1 and CDR2 (germline): SGHRS, YFSETQ. The CDR3 totals 17 residues. The CDR3, as DNA: TGCGCCAGCAGCTCCCCTTTCGACACCACCTTTGGAAACACCATATATTTT. It translates to CASSSPFDTTFGNTIYF.

This chain links TRBV3-1 with TRBJ2-1; 8 bases are shared with TRBD2. The CDR3 consists of 15 residues. Trimming took 6 bases from V and 4 from J; bases not matched to a gene: 8. Germline CDR1 reads LGHDT; CDR2 reads YNNKEL (reference sequence). The CDR3 reads CASRETSAEYNEQFF. For the CDR3, the DNA is TGTGCCAGCAGAGAGACTAGCGCGGAGTACAATGAGCAGTTCTTC.

Here the CDR3 reads CASSSDRGLRAYNEQFF. CDR3 coding DNA: TGTGCCAGCAGCTCGGACAGGGGGCTGCGAGCATACAATGAGCAGTTCTTC. The chain has TRBV5-6 and TRBJ2-1, with 11 bases identical to TRBD1. V gave up 3 bases and J gave up 4 bases; unmatched junction bases: 9. The germline V gene has CDR1 SGHDT and CDR2 YYEEEE. CDR3 length: 17 amino acids.

This sequence joins TRBV14 and TRBJ2-3; a weak D match, TRBD2 (5 bases). Germline V CDR1 and CDR2: SGHDN, FVKESK. The CDR3 sequence is 16 residues long. With 0 bases removed from V and 2 bases from J, the gap between germline ends came to 12 bases. The CDR3 DNA reads as TGTGCCAGCAGCCAAGAGCACCTGGGAGACACAGATACGCAGTATTTT. Amino acids: CASSQEHLGDTDTQYF.

This clonotype appeared many times. V is TRBV15 and J is TRBJ1-4; D unresolved. Trimming pared 0 bases from V and 4 bases from J, leaving 6 bases between. Per the germline V gene, CDR1 is LNHNV and CDR2 is YYDKDF (reference sequence). The CDR3 is made up of 14 amino acids. Here the CDR3 DNA reads TGTGCCACCAGCAGAGACAGGAATAATGAAAAACTGTTTTTT. Its translation: CATSRDRNNEKLFF.

Concerning this clonotype: One base away lies a much larger clone, so this may be a sequencing read error. This chain uses TRBV2 with TRBJ1-6; D is perhaps TRBD1 (5 bases). From germline, CDR1 is SNHLY and CDR2 FYNNEI. The CDR3 is 15 residues long. The CDR3 reads CASSEWGTDNSPPHF. As DNA, the CDR3 is TGTGCCAGCAGTGAGTGGGGGACGGACAATTCACCCCCCCACTTT.

This clonotype was observed many times. This chain links TRBV27 with TRBJ2-6, with 9 bases fitting TRBD2. J lost 2 bases, V lost 4 bases, and 12 bases had no gene match. Germline CDR1 is MNHEY and CDR2 is SMNVEV (reference sequence). This CDR3 has 19 amino acids. In nucleotides, the CDR3 is TGTGCCAGCAGTTCCCTAGGGGTAGCGGGAGACCCTGGGGCCAACGTCCTGACTTTC. Its translation is CASSSLGVAGDPGANVLTF.

This clonotype was seen ten or more times. The gene calls are TRBV7-2 and TRBJ2-1, with 9 bases fitting TRBD2. Germline-derived CDR1 and CDR2 are SGHTA and FQGNSA. V shed 5 bases and J 7 bases; nucleotides not matched to a gene: 15. The CDR3 loop spans 17 amino acids. CDR3 nucleotide sequence: TGTGCCAGCAGCCAAAGGGCGGCGGGAGGGCCGCAAAATGAGCAGTTCTTC. This translates into CASSQRAAGGPQNEQFF.

This clonotype was detected many times. The chain couples TRBV9 to TRBJ2-3; D unresolved. The CDR3 has 13 amino acids. Germline V gene sequence: CDR1 SGDLS, CDR2 YYNGEE. V gave up 0 bases and J gave up 6 bases, with 8 bases separating them. The CDR3 DNA reads as TGTGCCAGCAGCGTAGACGGACGGGATACGCAGTATTTT. It yields the protein CASSVDGRDTQYF.

There are many counts of this clonotype. This chain connects TRBV2 to TRBJ2-3, with a tentative D call TRBD2 (5 bases). The CDR3 runs 13 residues. V was clipped by 3 bases and J by 8 bases, with 12 bases between them. Germline V gives CDR1 SNHLY, CDR2 FYNNEI. The CDR3 bases are TGTGCCAGCAGTGACGAGGTCCGGGGTACGCAGTATTTT. It yields the protein CASSDEVRGTQYF.